This T cell receptor (beta chain) was recorded in a study of technical replicates of blood from several donors. CDR1 is MDHEN and CDR2 is SYDVKM in the germline V gene. This CDR3 contains 12 residues. V lost 7 bases and J 9 bases, leaving 13 bases between the germline ends. TCRdb's copy holds only in-frame clones and misses some; the assay was immunoSEQ multiplex PCR. The sample has 84,000 or so clones, just under 95% seen once. The sample comprised T cells isolated from PBMCs. This sequence joins TRBV28 and TRBJ1-5; a possible D gene is TRBD1 (5 bases). The receptor was derived from a human donor in good health. The CDR3 protein is CASTRGLGPQHF. The CDR3 nucleotides are TGTGCCAGCACACGGGGACTCGGGCCCCAGCATTTT.